The clone carrying this TCR beta chain was seen at least ten times. The antigen is unknown. This sample was included in a study of blood T cells in healthy people across ages. Then a second PCR, running about 6 to 11 cycles, was carried out with a sample-barcoded 5' primer and a J-beta primer mix. One entry per CDR3 protein results from TCRdb running MiXCR on the 5' RACE reads. The profile covers about 700,000 distinct CDR3 sequences, with less than 40% appearing a single time and approximately 15% taken by the ten largest. The CDR3 length is 13 residues. V lost 10 bases and J lost 0; bases outside the gene matches: 6. CDR1 and CDR2 (germline): SEHNR, FQNEAQ (reference sequence). Findings of the study overall: It was held that diversity estimates obtained from one million T cells represented underestimates.

The sequencing sample was made of blood. This sequence originates from a woman aged 80 or older in good health. The chain links TRBV7-9 to TRBJ2-7, with TRBD1 matching 7 bases. In nucleotides, the CDR3 is TGTGCCATCGGACAGGACGGCTCCTACGAGCAGTACTTC. As protein: CAIGQDGSYEQYF.